The clone carrying this T cell receptor beta chain was detected many times. Its antigen is currently unknown. CDR3 length equals 17 residues. Trimming stripped 0 bases from V and 0 bases from J, with 12 bases between. Germline V gives CDR1 SGHRS, CDR2 YFSETQ. One entry per CDR3 protein results from TCRdb running MiXCR on the 5' RACE reads. Here the sample spans 30,000 to 35,000 distinct CDR3 sequences, roughly a quarter being singletons. This sample stems from a study of neurological immune-mediated disorders. The sorted libraries were made from approximately 1 million CD4+ or CD8+ T cells. Overall study findings and caveats: No CDR3 amino acid sequences were shared by expanded clones across subjects, suggesting private repertoires in all groups. HTLV-1-associated myelopathy had the most TCR clonal expansion, and multiple sclerosis had the least, less than healthy controls.

This TCR was recovered from a man aged 50-59 years with HTLV-1-associated myelopathy (HAM/TSP). The sample was CD4+ T cells from blood. V gene TRBV5-1 combines with J gene TRBJ2-2, with TRBD2 as a possible D gene (5 bases). CDR3 amino acids: CASSLGPEGANTGELFF. The CDR3 region has the DNA TGCGCCAGCAGCTTGGGCCCCGAGGGAGCGAACACCGGGGAGCTGTTTTTT.